The T cell receptor beta chain under discussion was sequenced for a study of T cells in Graves' hyperthyroidism and ophthalmopathy. Clinicians diagnosed patients from clinical symptoms, serum thyroxine and TRAb, thyroid ultrasound and orbital computed tomography. The PBMCs were sourced from fresh peripheral blood (approximately 10 ml). Amplified regions were TCR beta CDR3 sequences from RNA transcripts. First-round RT-PCR of the TCR CDR3 relied on the HTBI primer set. TCRdb recomputed calls from the multiplex PCR reads with MiXCR, one row per CDR3 protein. Here the sample spans around 290,000 distinct CDR3 sequences, roughly 13% being singletons. Losses at the gene ends were 5 bases for V and 10 bases for J; bases not matched to a gene: 8. The CDR3 has 14 residues. Germline values: CDR1 SGHAT, CDR2 FQNNGV. Study results and limitations: Most thyroid clonotypes that were expanded above 0.001 also turned up in blood. It was a median about seven months before onset that the model predicted ophthalmopathy.

This clonotype occurred many times. Its antigen is as yet unknown. The receptor was derived from a woman in her twenties or thirties with Graves' hyperthyroidism that later progressed to Graves' ophthalmopathy. Specimen: blood. The chain uses TRBV11-2 and TRBJ1-6; 7 bases match TRBD1. DNA of the CDR3: TGTGCCAGCAGCATTGGACAGGAGAAGTCACCCCTCCACTTT. Translation gives CASSIGQEKSPLHF. Looking up the rest from reference TRBV11-2 and TRBJ1-6 gives the full variable domain: EAGVAQSPRYKIIEKRQSVAFWCNPISGHATLYWYQQILGQGPKLLIQFQNNGVVDDSQLPKDRFSAERLKGVDSTLKIQPAKLEDSAVYLCASSIGQEKSPLHFGNGTRLTVT.